A single sample gave rise to the 18 T cell receptor beta chains below, sequenced in a study of T cell repertoires in cytomegalovirus infection. TCRdb passed the reads through MiXCR, listing each CDR3 protein once. Here the sample spans roughly 600,000 distinct CDR3 sequences, 24% being singletons. Sequenced sample: CD8+ T cells from PBMCs. The receptor set was obtained from a human donor in good health (CMV status not recorded). Some clones in this sample may be carry-over from other donors' samples.

The rearrangement uses TRBV10-3 and TRBJ2-5, with 7 positions matching TRBD1. The CDR3 is 12 residues long. Germline CDR1 ENHRY, CDR2 SYGVKD. V shed 8 bases, J shed 1 base, and the junction held 1 base outside the gene matches. DNA for the CDR3: TGTGCCATCGCAGGGGGCCAAGAGACCCAGTACTTC. Translating gives CAIAGGQETQYF.

This chain uses TRBV25-1 with TRBJ2-3, with 10 bases fitting TRBD1. The germline V gene has CDR1 MGHDK and CDR2 SYGVNS. This CDR3 comprises 13 residues. The V gene end was trimmed by 6 bases and the J gene end by 6 bases; junction bases not matched to a gene: 3. The CDR3 bases are TGTGCCAGCAGAGGGACAGGGGAGGATACGCAGTATTTT. Protein: CASRGTGEDTQYF.

This clonotype was picked up many times. This rearrangement joins TRBV7-6 to TRBJ1-5; no reliable D call. Germline-derived CDR1 and CDR2 are SGHVS and FNYEAQ. The CDR3 runs to 15 residues. With 5 bases removed from V and 3 bases from J, the gap between germline ends came to 14 bases. The CDR3 sequence is CASSTTDGDNQPQHF. CDR3 sequence (DNA): TGTGCCAGCAGCACTACGGACGGAGACAATCAGCCCCAGCATTTT.

This clonotype appeared many times. The V call is TRBV27, the J call TRBJ2-6, with D uncertain. The CDR3 is 17 residues long. Germline CDR1 and CDR2: MNHEY and SMNVEV (reference sequence). Trimming pared 5 bases from V and 4 bases from J, leaving 18 bases between. CDR3: CASSDINQVLGANVLTF. In DNA form, the CDR3 reads TGTGCCAGCAGTGATATAAATCAGGTGCTCGGGGCCAACGTCCTGACTTTC.

The gene calls are TRBV20-1 and TRBJ1-2; 10 bases agree with TRBD1. The CDR3 is made up of 15 amino acids. Looked up from germline, CDR1 is DFQATT and CDR2 is SNEGSKA (reference sequence). V lost 2 bases to trimming and J lost 6 bases; unmatched junction nucleotides: 9. CDR3 DNA: TGCAGTGCTAGACTCCCGGACAGGGGGTTTCATGGCTACACCTTC. It translates to CSARLPDRGFHGYTF.

This clonotype was counted a few times. The J gene is TRBJ2-1, the V gene TRBV20-1; TRBD2 might be the D (5 bases). V was pared by 3 bases and J by 8 bases, with 8 bases between. CDR1 and CDR2 (germline): DFQATT, SNEGSKA (reference sequence). The CDR3 sequence is 11 residues long. For the CDR3, the DNA is TGCAGTGCTAGGAGCGGCGATGAGCAGTTCTTC. Its protein is CSARSGDEQFF.

This rearrangement joins TRBV5-1 to TRBJ2-1, with 10 bases that match TRBD2. This CDR3 has 16 residues. Germline lookup yields CDR1 SGHRS and CDR2 YFSETQ. J lost 6 bases, V lost 3 bases, and 9 bases had no gene match. The CDR3 loop is CASSSSTGLAINEQFF. The CDR3, as DNA: TGCGCCAGCAGCTCCTCAACGGGACTAGCGATCAATGAGCAGTTCTTC.

This chain uses TRBV4-1 with TRBJ1-5, with TRBD1 matching 9 bases. CDR3 size: 17 residues. V gave up 0 bases and J gave up 3 bases; unmatched junction bases: 6. Germline CDR1 and CDR2: MGHRA and YSYEKL. DNA of the CDR3: TGCGCCAGCAGCCAAGAGGACAGGGGACCAACCAATCAGCCCCAGCATTTT. Protein: CASSQEDRGPTNQPQHF.

The gene calls are TRBV3-1 and TRBJ1-5; weak D call: TRBD1 (5 bases). Germline V CDR1 and CDR2: LGHDT, YNNKEL (reference sequence). Trimming shortened V by 4 bases and J by 0 bases, and 13 bases separated the two germline ends. CDR3 size: 16 residues. CDR3 residues: CASSPGDRYSNQPQHF. CDR3 DNA sequence: TGTGCCAGCAGCCCGGGGGACCGATATAGCAATCAGCCCCAGCATTTT. Full variable domain (remainder filled in from reference TRBV3-1 and TRBJ1-5): DTAVSQTPKYLVTQMGNDKSIKCEQNLGHDTMYWYKQDSKKFLKIMFSYNNKELIINETVPNRFSPKSPDKAHLNLHINSLELGDSAVYFCASSPGDRYSNQPQHFGDGTRLSIL.

The CDR3 loop reads CSAWTDEAFF. The CDR3 DNA reads as TGCAGTGCTTGGACTGATGAAGCTTTCTTT. The genes are TRBV20-1 and TRBJ1-1; D ambiguous. The CDR3 has 10 residues. Per the germline V gene, CDR1 is DFQATT and CDR2 is SNEGSKA (reference sequence). Trimming took 5 bases from V and 7 from J, leaving 8 bases between them.

The chain combines TRBV7-9 with TRBJ2-5; 11 bases agree with TRBD1. Germline CDR1 and CDR2: SEHNR and FQNEAQ (reference sequence). After removal of 6 bases from V and 5 bases from J, the junction contained 11 bases not matched to a gene. CDR3 length equals 16 residues. CDR3 in amino acids: CASSGLWTGGLETQYF. In nucleotides, the CDR3 is TGTGCCAGCAGTGGGCTCTGGACAGGGGGCTTGGAGACCCAGTACTTC.

This clonotype was picked up a small number of times. The chain has TRBV7-9 and TRBJ1-2, with TRBD1 matching 10 bases. In germline, CDR1 is SEHNR, CDR2 FQNEAQ (reference sequence). V lost 4 bases to trimming and J lost 6 bases; unmatched junction nucleotides: 5. The length of the CDR3 is 14 residues. The CDR3 loop is CASSYMTGGDGYTF. The CDR3 nucleotides are TGTGCCAGCAGCTACATGACAGGGGGCGATGGCTACACCTTC. Full variable domain (rest looked up from reference TRBV7-9 and TRBJ1-2): DTGVSQNPRHKITKRGQNVTFRCDPISEHNRLYWYRQTLGQGPEFLTYFQNEAQLEKSRLLSDRFSAERPKGSFSTLEIQRTEQGDSAMYLCASSYMTGGDGYTFGSGTRLTVV.

This clonotype has a handful of counts. The V and J genes are TRBV12-5 and TRBJ1-4; the D is unclear. Per germline, CDR1 LGHNT and CDR2 FRNRAP. CDR3 length: 16 residues. Trimming left V 6 bases short and J 0 bases short, with 14 bases between. CDR3 loop: CASGTLGDPTNEKLFF. CDR3 nucleotides: TGTGCTAGTGGCACCCTGGGCGACCCAACTAATGAAAAACTGTTTTTT.

The chain employs TRBV27 and TRBJ1-4; weak D call: TRBD1 (6 bases). The germline V gene has CDR1 MNHEY and CDR2 SMNVEV (reference sequence). The CDR3 is made up of 15 amino acids. Trimming stripped 4 bases from V and 6 bases from J, with 15 bases between. CDR3 region: CASSSRWGRDEKLFF. In nucleotides, the CDR3 is TGTGCCAGCAGTTCTAGATGGGGGCGCGATGAAAAACTGTTTTTT.

Many counts were recorded for this clonotype. The CDR3 nucleotides read TGTGCCAGCAGCTTAGACAAGGGGCTCACTGAAGCTTTCTTT. It yields the protein CASSLDKGLTEAFF. V is TRBV11-2 and J is TRBJ1-1, with D perhaps matching TRBD1 (5 bases). V was shortened by 0 bases and J by 4 bases, with 9 bases between the two germline ends. The CDR3 has 14 residues. The V gene's germline CDR1 is SGHAT and CDR2 FQNNGV. The full variable domain, completed using reference TRBV11-2 and TRBJ1-1, is EAGVAQSPRYKIIEKRQSVAFWCNPISGHATLYWYQQILGQGPKLLIQFQNNGVVDDSQLPKDRFSAERLKGVDSTLKIQPAKLEDSAVYLCASSLDKGLTEAFFGQGTRLTVV.

This clonotype has just a few counts. The chain links TRBV29-1 to TRBJ2-2, with D possibly being TRBD1 (5 bases). V shed 2 bases and J shed 0 bases, with 19 bases lying between them. This CDR3 spans 18 amino acids. Per the germline V gene, CDR1 is SQVTM and CDR2 is ANQGSEA. CDR3 amino acids: CSVELTTGHPANTGELFF. The CDR3 region has the DNA TGCAGCGTTGAACTCACAACCGGACACCCGGCGAACACCGGGGAGCTGTTTTTT.

This clonotype was seen a handful of times. This chain links TRBV10-3 with TRBJ2-6; D not certain. The CDR3 is 19 amino acids. V lost 2 bases, J lost 0 bases, and 17 bases lay in between. Looked up from germline, CDR1 is ENHRY and CDR2 is SYGVKD. The CDR3 DNA reads as TGTGCCATCAGTGAGATAGTCGTTGGGATAGACTCTGGGGCCAACGTCCTGACTTTC. Its translation is CAISEIVVGIDSGANVLTF.

This clonotype was counted many times. CDR3 loop: CASSLGPTGSYGYTF. CDR3 nucleotide sequence: TGTGCCAGCAGCTTAGGTCCGACAGGGAGCTATGGCTACACCTTC. V usage is TRBV7-8 and J usage is TRBJ1-2; 7 nucleotides line up with TRBD1. The V gene's germline CDR1 is SGHVS and CDR2 FQNEAQ. The ends lost 1 base at V and 4 bases at J; junction bases unmatched: 6. The CDR3 sequence is 15 residues long.